What follows are 28 T cell receptor beta chains derived from one specimen sequenced in a study of OX40 agonist ivuxolimab in advanced cancers. TCRdb's table, derived via immunoSEQ multiplex PCR, lists solely in-frame clones and lacks some. The top ten clones hold roughly 7.6% of a sample with roughly 15,000 clones, 80% to 95% of them seen once. The sample in question was CD4+ or CD8+ T cells sorted from blood, obtained in a trial of the OX40 agonist ivuxolimab. The source is an adult with an advanced solid tumor such as melanoma, head and neck, liver or kidney cancer.

This clone occurred once. This chain connects TRBV19 to TRBJ1-4, with D tentatively TRBD1 (5 bases). V lost 7 bases, J lost 0 bases, and 12 bases lay in between. This CDR3 has 15 residues. The germline gives CDR1 LNHDA, CDR2 SQIVND (reference sequence). Here the CDR3 reads CASTGGMATNEKLFF. In DNA form, the CDR3 reads TGTGCCAGTACGGGGGGGATGGCAACTAATGAAAAACTGTTTTTT. Based on the CDR3 plus reference TRBV19 and TRBJ1-4, the full variable domain is DGGITQSPKYLFRKEGQNVTLSCEQNLNHDAMYWYRQDPGQGLRLIYYSQIVNDFQKGDIAEGYSVSREKKESFPLTVTSAQKNPTAFYLCASTGGMATNEKLFFGSGTQLSVL.

The chain carries TRBV9 and TRBJ2-7, with 11 nucleotides matching TRBD1. The J segment lost 4 bases and the V segment lost 4 bases, leaving 7 bases of the junction unmatched. The CDR3 sequence is 15 residues long. Per the germline V gene, CDR1 is SGDLS and CDR2 is YYNGEE. CDR3: CASSPRTGGLYEQYF. The CDR3 DNA reads as TGTGCCAGCAGCCCTCGGACAGGGGGCTTGTACGAGCAGTACTTC.

This clone was seen once. The chain combines TRBV13 with TRBJ1-2; D possibly corresponds to TRBD1 (5 bases). Germline V gene sequence: CDR1 PRHDT, CDR2 FYEKMQ (reference sequence). The ends were cut back, 6 bases at V and 8 bases at J, with 22 bases in the middle. The CDR3 totals 15 residues. As DNA, the CDR3 is TGTGCCAGCAGGGATATAGGGGAGAGAGGTCGGGGCTACACCTTC. This sequence encodes CASRDIGERGRGYTF.

The chain uses TRBV5-1 and TRBJ1-6, with TRBD1 identical over 10 bases. V lost 4 bases and J lost 8; bases outside the gene matches: 6. Germline V gives CDR1 SGHRS, CDR2 YFSETQ. This CDR3 has 15 residues. Here the CDR3 DNA reads TGCGCCAGCAGCACCACCGGGACAGGGGATTCACCCCTCCACTTT. Encoded protein: CASSTTGTGDSPLHF.

This chain links TRBV19 with TRBJ1-2, with 9 bases that match TRBD1. This CDR3 contains 15 residues. Germline assignment: CDR1 LNHDA and CDR2 SQIVND (reference sequence). The J segment lost 4 bases and the V segment lost 3 bases, leaving 6 bases of the junction unmatched. This CDR3 is CASSISLTGGYGYTF. The CDR3 DNA reads TGTGCCAGTAGTATCTCCCTGACAGGGGGCTATGGCTACACCTTC.

This chain's CDR3 is CASSWTGTQPQHF. The CDR3 coding sequence is TGTGCCAGCAGCTGGACAGGGACACAACCCCAGCATTTT. The J gene is TRBJ1-5, the V gene TRBV5-5, with 8 bases matching TRBD1. With 3 bases clipped from V and 10 bases from J, the junction kept 6 bases outside the gene matches. CDR3 length equals 13 residues. Per germline, CDR1 SGHKS and CDR2 YYEKEE (reference sequence).

This clone has a single count. This chain links TRBV6-5 with TRBJ2-7; D perhaps matches TRBD2 (6 bases). Germline loops: CDR1 MNHEY, CDR2 SVGAGI. CDR3 length equals 13 residues. Trimming cost V 10 bases and J 2 bases, with 15 bases left between them. The CDR3 spells CATRISGTYEQYF. CDR3 DNA: TGTGCCACGCGGATTAGCGGCACCTACGAGCAGTACTTC.

This clone was detected once. The chain couples TRBV5-1 to TRBJ2-7; perhaps TRBD2 as D (5 bases). V was shortened by 5 bases and J by 2 bases, with 17 bases between the two germline ends. CDR1 is SGHRS and CDR2 is YFSETQ in the germline V gene. This CDR3 has 15 amino acids. This CDR3 is CASSPRTGPAYEQYF. DNA of the CDR3: TGCGCCAGCAGTCCGAGGACTGGGCCCGCCTACGAGCAGTACTTC.

The V call is TRBV5-5, the J call TRBJ1-2, with D maybe TRBD1 (5 bases). Trimming left V 5 bases short and J 5 bases short, with 19 bases between. The CDR3 extends over 15 amino acids. The V gene's germline CDR1 is SGHKS and CDR2 YYEKEE (reference sequence). The CDR3 loop reads CASSAKRDEGYGYTF. As DNA, the CDR3 is TGTGCCAGCAGTGCTAAGAGGGACGAAGGGTATGGCTACACCTTC.

This clone was counted between two and nine times. V gene TRBV28 combines with J gene TRBJ2-4, with TRBD2 as a possible D gene (6 bases). The ends were cut back, 2 bases at V and 1 base at J, with 12 bases in the middle. The CDR3 totals 16 residues. Germline CDR1 and CDR2: MDHEN and SYDVKM. CDR3 residues: CASSLPPAGAKNIQYF. CDR3 nucleotides: TGTGCCAGCAGTTTACCCCCCGCGGGGGCCAAAAACATTCAGTACTTC.

The J gene is TRBJ2-7, the V gene TRBV5-1, with 10 bases aligning to TRBD1. The CDR3 is made up of 16 amino acids. J lost 5 bases, V lost 2 bases, and 10 bases had no gene match. The germline CDR1 and CDR2 sequences are SGHRS and YFSETQ. CDR3: CASSFNTGTGANEQYF. As DNA, the CDR3 is TGCGCCAGCAGCTTTAACACCGGGACAGGGGCCAACGAGCAGTACTTC.

The J gene is TRBJ2-7, the V gene TRBV27; D gene ambiguous. The CDR3 has 12 residues. Trimming took 7 bases from V and 3 from J, leaving 10 bases between them. Germline V gene data show CDR1 as MNHEY and CDR2 as SMNVEV (reference sequence). CDR3: CASNIRDYEQYF. The CDR3 bases are TGTGCCAGCAATATTAGGGACTACGAGCAGTACTTC.

This chain joins TRBV4-3 and TRBJ2-7, with TRBD1 matching 7 bases. The germline CDR1 and CDR2 sequences are LGHNA and YSLEER. V gave up 1 base and J gave up 7 bases; unmatched junction bases: 4. The CDR3 runs to 13 residues. CDR3 in DNA: TGCGCCAGCAGCCAAGTAGGGGGCACTGAGCAGTACTTC. Amino acid sequence: CASSQVGGTEQYF.

V is TRBV10-2 and J is TRBJ2-7; D possibly corresponds to TRBD2 (5 bases). V gave up 7 bases and J gave up 0 bases, with 7 bases separating them. This CDR3 contains 12 residues. CDR1 is WSHSY, CDR2 SAAADI, per germline. The CDR3 spells CASNGLSYEQYF. CDR3 bases: TGCGCCAGCAATGGACTCTCCTACGAGCAGTACTTC.

The chain couples TRBV11-1 to TRBJ2-1, with TRBD2 identical over 12 bases. CDR1 is SGHAT, CDR2 FQDESV, per germline (reference sequence). This CDR3 is built from 17 residues. With 5 bases clipped from V and 0 bases from J, the junction kept 5 bases outside the gene matches. CDR3 loop: CASSTGTSGYSYNEQFF. In DNA form, the CDR3 reads TGTGCCAGCAGCACCGGGACTAGCGGGTACTCCTACAATGAGCAGTTCTTC.

The chain uses TRBV19 and TRBJ2-7, with TRBD1 identical over 8 bases. This CDR3 has 15 residues. Germline-derived CDR1 and CDR2 are LNHDA and SQIVND (reference sequence). V dropped 9 bases and J dropped 4; count of bases not matched to a gene: 14. The CDR3 region has the DNA TGTGCCAGAATGATCCGGACAGGGCCGGAGTACGAGCAGTACTTC. Protein product: CARMIRTGPEYEQYF.

The J gene is TRBJ2-7, the V gene TRBV7-9, with D perhaps assigned TRBD1 or TRBD2 (5 bases each). Trimming shortened V by 5 bases and J by 5 bases, and 13 bases separated the two germline ends. Germline V gives CDR1 SEHNR, CDR2 FQNEAQ (reference sequence). This CDR3 has 13 residues. The CDR3 reads CASSRPGTHEQYF. The CDR3 region has the DNA TGTGCCAGCAGCCGTCCCGGGACCCACGAGCAGTACTTC.

The genes are TRBV10-3 and TRBJ1-1; TRBD1 agrees at 7 bases. After removal of 1 base from V and 3 bases from J, the junction contained 11 bases not matched to a gene. The CDR3 is 17 residues long. Germline CDR1 ENHRY, CDR2 SYGVKD. The CDR3 spells CAISELSTGAGDTEAFF. The CDR3 coding sequence is TGTGCCATCAGTGAGTTATCTACAGGGGCTGGGGACACTGAAGCTTTCTTT.

The genes are TRBV9 and TRBJ2-7, with 9 bases aligning to TRBD1. Germline CDR1 is SGDLS and CDR2 is YYNGEE. The CDR3 has 14 residues. V trimming: 4 bases; J trimming: 2 bases; junction bases outside the gene matches: 4. The CDR3 region is CASSYGQGPYEQYF. DNA of the CDR3: TGTGCCAGCAGCTACGGACAGGGGCCCTACGAGCAGTACTTC. Together with reference TRBV9 and TRBJ2-7, the CDR3 gives the full variable domain: DSGVTQTPKHLITATGQRVTLRCSPRSGDLSVYWYQQSLDQGLQFLIQYYNGEERAKGNILERFSAQQFPDLHSELNLSSLELGDSALYFCASSYGQGPYEQYFGPGTRLTVT.

J is TRBJ1-1 and V is TRBV15; 8 bases are shared with TRBD1. The CDR3 spans 14 residues. The V gene end was trimmed by 7 bases and the J gene end by 4 bases; junction bases not matched to a gene: 8. Looked up from germline, CDR1 is LNHNV and CDR2 is YYDKDF (reference sequence). The CDR3 protein is CATTVYRGSTEAFF. CDR3 in DNA: TGTGCCACCACCGTCTACAGGGGGAGCACTGAAGCTTTCTTT. Variable domain in full (rest from reference TRBV15 and TRBJ1-1): DAMVIQNPRYQVTQFGKPVTLSCSQTLNHNVMYWYQQKSSQAPKLLFHYYDKDFNNEADTPDNFQSRRPNTSFCFLDIRSPGLGDTAMYLCATTVYRGSTEAFFGQGTRLTVV.

The chain recombines TRBV29-1 with TRBJ1-2, with 12 nucleotides matching TRBD1. J gave up 8 bases and V 4 bases, and 11 bases lay outside the gene matches. The CDR3 has 15 residues. The germline V gene has CDR1 SQVTM and CDR2 ANQGSEA. The CDR3 protein is CSVGFSGTGGWGYTF. Here the CDR3 DNA reads TGCAGCGTTGGCTTTTCGGGGACAGGGGGCTGGGGCTACACCTTC.

The gene calls are TRBV28 and TRBJ2-7, with 9 bases lining up with TRBD1. This CDR3 has 12 residues. CDR1 and CDR2 from the germline V gene are MDHEN and SYDVKM. V lost 5 bases, J lost 6 bases, and 2 bases stayed unmatched. This CDR3 is CASSDRGIEQYF. Here the CDR3 DNA reads TGTGCCAGCAGTGACAGGGGGATCGAGCAGTACTTC. Together with reference TRBV28 and TRBJ2-7, the CDR3 gives the full variable domain: DVKVTQSSRYLVKRTGEKVFLECVQDMDHENMFWYRQDPGLGLRLIYFSYDVKMKEKGDIPEGYSVSREKKERFSLILESASTNQTSMYLCASSDRGIEQYFGPGTRLTVT.

The CDR3 region is CASSPRIERSSYNEQFF. The CDR3 coding sequence is TGTGCCAGCAGCCCCCGAATTGAGCGGAGCTCCTACAATGAGCAGTTCTTC. The chain employs TRBV9 and TRBJ2-1; possibly TRBD2 for D (5 bases). This CDR3 is 17 amino acids long. The germline V gene has CDR1 SGDLS and CDR2 YYNGEE. V was trimmed by 4 bases and J by 0 bases, leaving 17 bases between them.

J is TRBJ1-1 and V is TRBV4-3; 8 nucleotides align to TRBD1. The length of the CDR3 is 16 residues. Losses at the gene ends were 0 bases for V and 0 bases for J; bases not matched to a gene: 3. Per the germline V gene, CDR1 is LGHNA and CDR2 is YSLEER. The CDR3 DNA reads TGCGCCAGCAGCCAAGATGGGACAGGTTTGAACACTGAAGCTTTCTTT. Its protein product is CASSQDGTGLNTEAFF.

The chain couples TRBV29-1 to TRBJ1-6; TRBD1 might be the D (5 bases). CDR3 length: 15 amino acids. The V gene's germline CDR1 is SQVTM and CDR2 ANQGSEA. Deletions cut 0 bases from V and 8 bases from J, with 14 bases between. CDR3 loop: CSVEDRTGEDSPLHF. For the CDR3, the DNA is TGCAGCGTTGAAGACCGGACGGGGGAGGATTCACCCCTCCACTTT.

The chain carries TRBV29-1 and TRBJ2-7, with TRBD2 matching over 8 bases. This CDR3 region has 13 residues. The germline CDR1 and CDR2 sequences are SQVTM and ANQGSEA. After removal of 6 bases from V and 2 bases from J, the junction contained 6 bases not matched to a gene. CDR3 residues: CSVSGGSTYEQYF. The CDR3 DNA reads as TGCAGCGTAAGCGGGGGTTCGACCTACGAGCAGTACTTC.

This chain uses TRBV28 with TRBJ1-1; D ambiguous. This CDR3 region has 15 residues. V was trimmed by 5 bases and J by 2 bases, leaving 15 bases between them. Germline CDR1 reads MDHEN; CDR2 reads SYDVKM. This CDR3 is CASSDRGRYNTEAFF. CDR3 nucleotide sequence: TGTGCCAGCAGTGACCGCGGACGGTACAACACTGAAGCTTTCTTT.

V is TRBV30 and J is TRBJ2-7; D gene unclear. Germline lookup yields CDR1 GTSNPN and CDR2 SVGIG (reference sequence). This CDR3 is built from 13 residues. V was shortened by 8 bases and J by 0 bases, with 14 bases between the two germline ends. The CDR3 nucleotides are TGTGCCGAGCGTGTAGGATACTCCTACGAGCAGTACTTC. Its protein is CAERVGYSYEQYF. Filled out from reference TRBV30 and TRBJ2-7, the complete variable domain reads SQTIHQWPATLVQPVGSPLSLECTVEGTSNPNLYWYRQAAGRGLQLLFYSVGIGQISSEVPQNLSASRPQDRQFILSSKKLLLSDSGFYLCAERVGYSYEQYFGPGTRLTVT.